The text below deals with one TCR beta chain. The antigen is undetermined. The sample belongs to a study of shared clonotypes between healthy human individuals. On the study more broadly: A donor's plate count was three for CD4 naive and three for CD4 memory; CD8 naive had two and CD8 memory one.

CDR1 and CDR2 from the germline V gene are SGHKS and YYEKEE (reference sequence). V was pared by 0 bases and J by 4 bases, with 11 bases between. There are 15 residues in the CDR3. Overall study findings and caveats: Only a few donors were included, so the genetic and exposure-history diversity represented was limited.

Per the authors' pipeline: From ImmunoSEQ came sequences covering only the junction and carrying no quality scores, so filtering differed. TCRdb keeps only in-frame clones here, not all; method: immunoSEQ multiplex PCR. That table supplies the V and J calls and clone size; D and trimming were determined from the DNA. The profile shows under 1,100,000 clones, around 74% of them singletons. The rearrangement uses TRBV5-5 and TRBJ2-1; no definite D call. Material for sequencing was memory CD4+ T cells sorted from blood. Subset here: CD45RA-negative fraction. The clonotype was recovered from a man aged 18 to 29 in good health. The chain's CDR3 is CASSLAYGTYNEQFF. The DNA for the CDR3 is TGTGCCAGCAGCTTGGCCTATGGCACGTACAATGAGCAGTTCTTC.